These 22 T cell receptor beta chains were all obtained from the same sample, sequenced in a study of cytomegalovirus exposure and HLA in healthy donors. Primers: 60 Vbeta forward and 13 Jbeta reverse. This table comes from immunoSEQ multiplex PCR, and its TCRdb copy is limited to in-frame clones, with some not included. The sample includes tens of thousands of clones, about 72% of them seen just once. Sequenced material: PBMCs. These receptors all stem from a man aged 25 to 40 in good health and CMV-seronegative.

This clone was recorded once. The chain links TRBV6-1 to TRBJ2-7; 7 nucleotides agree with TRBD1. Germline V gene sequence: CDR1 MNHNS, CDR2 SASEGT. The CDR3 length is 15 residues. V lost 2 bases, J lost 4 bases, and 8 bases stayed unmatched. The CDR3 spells CASSERDSPAYEQYF. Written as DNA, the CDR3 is TGTGCCAGCAGTGAAAGGGACAGCCCCGCTTACGAGCAGTACTTC.

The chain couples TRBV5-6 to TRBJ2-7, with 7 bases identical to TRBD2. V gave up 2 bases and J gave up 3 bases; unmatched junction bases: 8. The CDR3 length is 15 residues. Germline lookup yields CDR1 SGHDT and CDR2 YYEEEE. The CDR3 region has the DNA TGTGCCAGCAGCTTTTCTTTCGGCGGGAGCTACGAGCAGTACTTC. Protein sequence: CASSFSFGGSYEQYF.

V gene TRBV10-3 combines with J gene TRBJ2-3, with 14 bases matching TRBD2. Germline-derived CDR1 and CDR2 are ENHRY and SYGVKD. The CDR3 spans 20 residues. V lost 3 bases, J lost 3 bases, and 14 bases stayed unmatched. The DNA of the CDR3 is TGTGCCATCAGTGACCACACCGGGACTAGCGGGAGTGGGCCTACAGATACGCAGTATTTT. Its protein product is CAISDHTGTSGSGPTDTQYF.

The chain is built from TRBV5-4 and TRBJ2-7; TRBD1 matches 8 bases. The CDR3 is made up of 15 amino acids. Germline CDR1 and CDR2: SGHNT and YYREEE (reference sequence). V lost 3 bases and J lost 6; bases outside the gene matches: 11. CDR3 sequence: CASSSGQGRSAEQYF. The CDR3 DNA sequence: TGTGCCAGCAGCTCCGGACAGGGAAGATCGGCCGAGCAGTACTTC.

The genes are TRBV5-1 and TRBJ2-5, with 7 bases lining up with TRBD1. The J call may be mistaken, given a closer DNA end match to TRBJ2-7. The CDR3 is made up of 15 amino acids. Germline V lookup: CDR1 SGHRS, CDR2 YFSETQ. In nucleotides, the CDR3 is TGCGCCAGCAGCTTGGCCCCCGACAGGGCTAGCGAGCAGTACTTC. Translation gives CASSLAPDRASEQYF.

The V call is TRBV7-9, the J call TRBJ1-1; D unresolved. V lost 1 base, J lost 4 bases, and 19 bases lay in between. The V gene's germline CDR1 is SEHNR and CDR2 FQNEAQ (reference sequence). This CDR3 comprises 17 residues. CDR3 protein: CASSLVIGGRRGTEAFF. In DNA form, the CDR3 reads TGTGCCAGCAGCTTAGTTATAGGAGGGAGACGAGGCACTGAAGCTTTCTTT.

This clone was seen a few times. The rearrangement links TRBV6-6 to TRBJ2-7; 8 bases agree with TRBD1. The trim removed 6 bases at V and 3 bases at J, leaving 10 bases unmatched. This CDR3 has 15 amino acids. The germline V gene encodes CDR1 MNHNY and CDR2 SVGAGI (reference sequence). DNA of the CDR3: TGTGCCAGCAGCAACCAGGGACAGGACCGCTACGAGCAGTACTTC. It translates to CASSNQGQDRYEQYF.

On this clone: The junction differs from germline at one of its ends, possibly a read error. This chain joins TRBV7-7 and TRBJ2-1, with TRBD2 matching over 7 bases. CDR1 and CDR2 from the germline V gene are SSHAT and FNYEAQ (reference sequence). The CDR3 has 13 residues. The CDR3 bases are TGTGCTAGCAGCTTAGCGCGGGGGTGGGAGCAGTTCTTC. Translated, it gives CASSLARGWEQFF.

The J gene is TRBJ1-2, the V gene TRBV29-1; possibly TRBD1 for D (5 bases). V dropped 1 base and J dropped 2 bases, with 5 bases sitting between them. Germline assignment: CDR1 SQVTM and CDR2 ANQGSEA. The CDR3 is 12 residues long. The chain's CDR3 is CSVEGQNYGYTF. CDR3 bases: TGCAGCGTTGAAGGACAGAACTATGGCTACACCTTC.

The DNA of the CDR3 is TGTGCCAGCAGCGTTCCCCTTACACAGGGTCCCAATGCAGATACGCAGTATTTT. Translation gives CASSVPLTQGPNADTQYF. The chain uses TRBV9 and TRBJ2-3; D may be TRBD1 (6 bases). Germline V lookup: CDR1 SGDLS, CDR2 YYNGEE. V was cut by 2 bases and J by 4 bases, with 23 bases left in between. This CDR3 spans 18 amino acids.

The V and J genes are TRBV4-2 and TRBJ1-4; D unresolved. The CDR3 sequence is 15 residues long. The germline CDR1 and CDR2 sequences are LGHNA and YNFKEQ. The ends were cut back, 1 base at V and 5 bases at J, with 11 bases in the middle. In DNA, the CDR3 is TGTGCCAGCAGCCAAGCCGGGTTTACGAATGAAAAACTGTTTTTT. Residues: CASSQAGFTNEKLFF.

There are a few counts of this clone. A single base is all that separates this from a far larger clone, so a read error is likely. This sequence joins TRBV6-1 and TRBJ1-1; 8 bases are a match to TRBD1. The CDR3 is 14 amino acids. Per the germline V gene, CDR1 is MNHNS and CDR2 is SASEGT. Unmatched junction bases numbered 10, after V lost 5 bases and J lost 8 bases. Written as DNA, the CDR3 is TGTGCCAGCAGTTCCATCGTTGACAGGGGCGAAGCTTTCTTT. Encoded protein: CASSSIVDRGEAFF.

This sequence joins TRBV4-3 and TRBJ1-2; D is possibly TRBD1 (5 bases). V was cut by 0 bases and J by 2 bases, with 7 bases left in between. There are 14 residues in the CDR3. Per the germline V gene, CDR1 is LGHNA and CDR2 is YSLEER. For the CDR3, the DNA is TGCGCCAGCAGCCAAGAACAGGAAAACTATGGCTACACCTTC. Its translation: CASSQEQENYGYTF.

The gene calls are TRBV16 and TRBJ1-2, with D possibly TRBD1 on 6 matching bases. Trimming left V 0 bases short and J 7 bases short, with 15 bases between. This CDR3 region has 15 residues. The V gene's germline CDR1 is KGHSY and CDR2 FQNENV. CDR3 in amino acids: CASSQSMVGAAGYTF. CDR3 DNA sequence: TGTGCCAGCAGCCAATCGATGGTGGGGGCGGCTGGCTACACCTTC. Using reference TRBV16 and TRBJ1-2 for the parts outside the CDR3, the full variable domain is GEEVAQTPKHLVRGEGQKAKLYCAPIKGHSYVFWYQQVLKNEFKFLISFQNENVFDETGMPKERFSAKCLPNSPCSLEIQATKLEDSAVYFCASSQSMVGAAGYTFGSGTRLTVV.

The CDR3 here is CASSMGLRTYEQYF. CDR3 sequence (DNA): TGTGCCAGTAGTATGGGACTCCGTACCTACGAGCAGTACTTC. The V gene is TRBV19, the J gene TRBJ2-7, with a weak D call TRBD2 (6 bases). The CDR3 contains 14 residues. The V end lost 3 bases, the J end lost 2 bases, and 11 bases lay between the germline ends. Germline lookup yields CDR1 LNHDA and CDR2 SQIVND (reference sequence). The full variable domain, with the rest looked up from reference TRBV19 and TRBJ2-7, is DGGITQSPKYLFRKEGQNVTLSCEQNLNHDAMYWYRQDPGQGLRLIYYSQIVNDFQKGDIAEGYSVSREKKESFPLTVTSAQKNPTAFYLCASSMGLRTYEQYFGPGTRLTVT.

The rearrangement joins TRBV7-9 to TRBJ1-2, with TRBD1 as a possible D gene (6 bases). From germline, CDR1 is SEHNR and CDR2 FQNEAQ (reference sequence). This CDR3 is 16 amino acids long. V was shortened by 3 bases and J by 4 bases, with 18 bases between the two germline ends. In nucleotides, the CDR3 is TGTGCCAGCAGCTTTCGCACAATCCCAGGGGCCTATGGCTACACCTTC. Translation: CASSFRTIPGAYGYTF.

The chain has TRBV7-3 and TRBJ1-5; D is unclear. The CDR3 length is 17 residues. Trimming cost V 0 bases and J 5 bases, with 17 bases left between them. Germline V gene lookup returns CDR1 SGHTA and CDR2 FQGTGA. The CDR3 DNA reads TGTGCCAGCAGCTTAACCGGGGATCAGGCCAATCATCAGCCCCAGCATTTT. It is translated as CASSLTGDQANHQPQHF.

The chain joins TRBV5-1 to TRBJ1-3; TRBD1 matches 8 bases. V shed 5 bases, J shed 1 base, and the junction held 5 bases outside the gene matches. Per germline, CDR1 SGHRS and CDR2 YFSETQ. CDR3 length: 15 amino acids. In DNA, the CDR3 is TGCGCCAGCAGTTCCACAGGGGGGTCTGGAAACACCATATATTTT. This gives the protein CASSSTGGSGNTIYF.

CDR3 sequence reads: CASSQDFRGGALYEQYF. CDR3 DNA sequence: TGTGCCAGCAGCCAAGATTTTCGAGGGGGGGCCCTCTACGAGCAGTACTTC. The rearrangement links TRBV4-2 to TRBJ2-7; a weak D match, TRBD2 (7 bases). CDR3 length: 17 amino acids. From germline, CDR1 is LGHNA and CDR2 YNFKEQ. V shed 0 bases and J shed 3 bases, with 18 bases lying between them.

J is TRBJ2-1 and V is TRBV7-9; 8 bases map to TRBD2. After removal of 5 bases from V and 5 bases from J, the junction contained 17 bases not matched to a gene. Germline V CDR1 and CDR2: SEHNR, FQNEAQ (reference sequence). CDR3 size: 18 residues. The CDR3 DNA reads TGTGCCAGCAGCCCCCGTTACGTCGGTAGCGGGGCGAACAATGAGCAGTTCTTC. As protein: CASSPRYVGSGANNEQFF.

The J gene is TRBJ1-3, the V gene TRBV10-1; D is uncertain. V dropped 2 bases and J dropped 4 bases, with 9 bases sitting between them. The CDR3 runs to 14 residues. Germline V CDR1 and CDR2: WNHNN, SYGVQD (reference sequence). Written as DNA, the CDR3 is TGCGCCAGCAGTGAGAGCGAAGGAGGAAACACCATATATTTT. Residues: CASSESEGGNTIYF.

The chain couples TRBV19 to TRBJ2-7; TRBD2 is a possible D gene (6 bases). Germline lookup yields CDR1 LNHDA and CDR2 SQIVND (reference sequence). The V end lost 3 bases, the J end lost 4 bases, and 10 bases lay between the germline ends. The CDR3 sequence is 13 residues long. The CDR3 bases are TGTGCCAGTAGTATGGGACTGGGTTACGAGCAGTACTTC. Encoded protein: CASSMGLGYEQYF.